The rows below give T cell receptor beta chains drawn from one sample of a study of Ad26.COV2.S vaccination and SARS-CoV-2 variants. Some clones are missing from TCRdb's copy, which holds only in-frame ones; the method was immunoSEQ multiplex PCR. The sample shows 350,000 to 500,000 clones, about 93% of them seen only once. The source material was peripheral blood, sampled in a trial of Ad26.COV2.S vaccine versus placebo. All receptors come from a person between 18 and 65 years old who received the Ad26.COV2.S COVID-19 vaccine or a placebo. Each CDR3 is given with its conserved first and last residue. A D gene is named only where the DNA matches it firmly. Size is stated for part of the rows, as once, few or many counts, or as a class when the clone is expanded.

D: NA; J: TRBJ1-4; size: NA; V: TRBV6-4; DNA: TGTGCCAGCAGTGACTACAGGACACAAGCTAATGAAAAACTGTTTTTT; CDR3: CASSDYRTQANEKLFF
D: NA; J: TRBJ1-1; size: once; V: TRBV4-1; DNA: TGCGCCAGCAGCCAAGTGGAGGGTATGAACACTGAAGCTTTCTTT; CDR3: CASSQVEGMNTEAFF
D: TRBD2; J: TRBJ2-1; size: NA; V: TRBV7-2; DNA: TGTGCCAGCAGTCAAACTCTAGCGGGAAACGGGAATGAGCAGTTCTTC; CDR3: CASSQTLAGNGNEQFF
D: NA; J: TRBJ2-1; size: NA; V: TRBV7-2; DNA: TGTGCCAGCAGGGCCTGGGGGCGGGAGAACTACAATGAGCAGTTCTTC; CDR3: CASRAWGRENYNEQFF
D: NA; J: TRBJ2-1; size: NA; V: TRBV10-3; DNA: TGTGCCATACAGGACCGCCGACTCTCCTACAATGAGCAGTTCTTC; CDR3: CAIQDRRLSYNEQFF
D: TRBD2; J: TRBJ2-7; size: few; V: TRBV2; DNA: TGTGCCCGAGGGGCCCTAGCGGGGCGCCCTGCCTACGAGCAGTACTTC; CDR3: CARGALAGRPAYEQYF
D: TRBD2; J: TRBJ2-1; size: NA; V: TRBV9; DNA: TGTGCCAGCAGCACACTTAGCGGGAGGAGGGCTATTGAGCAGTTCTTC; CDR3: CASSTLSGRRAIEQFF
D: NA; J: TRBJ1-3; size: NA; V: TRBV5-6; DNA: TGTGCCAGCAGCCCCCTTAGCTCTGGAAACACCATATATTTT; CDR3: CASSPLSSGNTIYF
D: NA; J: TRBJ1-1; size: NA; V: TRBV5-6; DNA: TGTGCCAGCAGCTTGGAGTTGGAGGGCACTGAAGCTTTCTTT; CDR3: CASSLELEGTEAFF
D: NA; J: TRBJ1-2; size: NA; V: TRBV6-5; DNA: TGTGCCAGCAGTTACTCGCTAAACGGGAACTATGGCTACACCTTC; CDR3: CASSYSLNGNYGYTF
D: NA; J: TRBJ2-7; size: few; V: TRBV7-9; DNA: TGTGCCAGCAGCCGCAGTCAAGCGGGTTCCAACGAGCAGTACTTC; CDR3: CASSRSQAGSNEQYF
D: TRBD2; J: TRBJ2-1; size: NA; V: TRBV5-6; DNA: TGTGCCAGCAGCTTTGGGACTAGCGGGAGGGCCTTCTACAATGAGCAGTTCTTC; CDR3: CASSFGTSGRAFYNEQFF
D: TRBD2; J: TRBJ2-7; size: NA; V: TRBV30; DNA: TGTGCCTGGAGTGTATGGAGTAGCGGGAGTTTCTCCTACGAGCAGTACTTC; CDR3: CAWSVWSSGSFSYEQYF
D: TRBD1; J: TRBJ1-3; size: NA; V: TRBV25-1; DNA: TGTGCCAGCAGTGGATGGGGACAGGGTGCTGGAAACACCATATATTTT; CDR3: CASSGWGQGAGNTIYF
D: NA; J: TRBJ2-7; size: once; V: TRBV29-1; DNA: TGCAGCGTTGAAGATCGGGACACCGGGATGGAATACGAGCAGTACTTC; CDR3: CSVEDRDTGMEYEQYF
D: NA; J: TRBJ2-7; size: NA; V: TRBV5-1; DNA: TGCGCCAGCAGCTTGGCTGTTTCAACCTACGAGCAGTACTTC; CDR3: CASSLAVSTYEQYF
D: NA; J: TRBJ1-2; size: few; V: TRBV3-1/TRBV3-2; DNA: TGTGCCAGCAGCCACCGGATGGGGGATCGAGGCTACACCTTC; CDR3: CASSHRMGDRGYTF